One and the same sample provided the 19 T cell receptor beta chains below, sequenced in a study of identical twins. MiXCR, run by TCRdb on the 5' RACE reads, gives a single entry per CDR3 protein. The sample has some 1,600,000 distinct CDR3 sequences; roughly 35% are singletons. Sample: cord blood. The receptor set was obtained from a newborn girl in good health.

The chain uses TRBV6-6 and TRBJ1-4; D is unresolved. Trimming left V 10 bases short and J 3 bases short, with 15 bases between. CDR1 is MNHNY and CDR2 is SVGAGI in the germline V gene (reference sequence). The CDR3 covers 14 residues. The CDR3 here is CATAAGGANEKLFF. In DNA, the CDR3 is TGTGCCACCGCAGCAGGAGGAGCTAATGAAAAACTGTTTTTT.

The chain joins TRBV6-6 to TRBJ2-3, with a tentative D call TRBD1 (6 bases). The CDR3 is made up of 16 amino acids. V was pared by 3 bases and J by 1 base, with 14 bases between. From germline, CDR1 is MNHNY and CDR2 SVGAGI (reference sequence). The CDR3 sequence is CASSYLGALRTDTQYF. CDR3 nucleotides: TGTGCCAGCAGTTATTTGGGGGCCCTTCGCACAGATACGCAGTATTTT.

The sample holds a few counts of this clonotype. The chain combines TRBV27 with TRBJ2-1; a weak D match, TRBD2 (6 bases). The CDR3 has 14 residues. The germline V gene encodes CDR1 MNHEY and CDR2 SMNVEV (reference sequence). Trimming removed 4 bases from V and 10 bases from J, with 17 bases in between. CDR3 coding DNA: TGTGCCAGCAGTTCCTCTTCTAGCGAGCGAGAGCAGTTCTTC. Protein product: CASSSSSSEREQFF.

The chain couples TRBV10-1 to TRBJ1-1, with D perhaps TRBD1 (5 bases). The germline V gene has CDR1 WNHNN and CDR2 SYGVQD (reference sequence). Trimming took off 3 bases at V and 1 base at J, with 12 bases between the two ends. The CDR3 is 15 amino acids. The CDR3, as DNA: TGCGCCAGCAGTGACCGGCAGGGCCGGAACACTGAAGCTTTCTTT. This encodes CASSDRQGRNTEAFF.

J is TRBJ2-5 and V is TRBV7-9; D remains unclear. This CDR3 is 12 amino acids long. V lost 1 base and J 6 bases, leaving 6 bases between the germline ends. Germline loops: CDR1 SEHNR, CDR2 FQNEAQ (reference sequence). The CDR3 bases are TGTGCCAGCAGCTTAGTAGGGCAGACCCAGTACTTC. The encoded protein is CASSLVGQTQYF.

This chain uses TRBV6-5 with TRBJ2-1; the match to TRBD2 covers 14 bases. This CDR3 region has 15 residues. CDR1 and CDR2 from the germline V gene are MNHEY and SVGAGI. The junction had 6 bases not matched to a gene; V was cut back by 7 bases and J by 7 bases. The CDR3 loop reads CASKAGLAGVNEQFF. The CDR3 bases are TGTGCCAGCAAGGCGGGACTAGCGGGAGTGAATGAGCAGTTCTTC.

The CDR3 coding sequence is TGTGCCAGCAGTTACTCGGTCTATCCCGGACGCTACCAAGAGACCCAGTACTTC. Translating it yields CASSYSVYPGRYQETQYF. The chain couples TRBV6-5 to TRBJ2-5, with unresolved D. Looked up from germline, CDR1 is MNHEY and CDR2 is SVGAGI. This CDR3 comprises 18 residues. V lost 0 bases, J lost 0 bases, and 17 bases lay in between.

V and J are TRBV29-1 and TRBJ1-1; perhaps TRBD1 as D (6 bases). Trimming shortened V by 3 bases and J by 5 bases, and 10 bases separated the two germline ends. CDR1 SQVTM and CDR2 ANQGSEA come from the germline V gene. This CDR3 is 12 amino acids long. The chain's CDR3 is CSVEEDSTEAFF. For the CDR3, the DNA is TGCAGCGTTGAGGAGGACAGTACTGAAGCTTTCTTT. Variable domain in full (rest from reference TRBV29-1 and TRBJ1-1): SAVISQKPSRDICQRGTSLTIQCQVDSQVTMMFWYRQQPGQSLTLIATANQGSEATYESGFVIDKFPISRPNLTFSTLTVSNMSPEDSSIYLCSVEEDSTEAFFGQGTRLTVV.

This clonotype was counted a few times. CDR3 sequence: CASSYRTSTYYNEQFF. For the CDR3, the DNA is TGCGCCAGCAGCTATCGGACTAGCACATACTACAATGAGCAGTTCTTC. J is TRBJ2-1 and V is TRBV5-1; 8 bases line up with TRBD2. Germline V gene lookup returns CDR1 SGHRS and CDR2 YFSETQ. V lost 3 bases and J lost 3; bases outside the gene matches: 8. The CDR3 runs to 16 residues.

To note about this clonotype: Sequence at one end of the junction differs from germline and may be a read error. The genes are TRBV20-1 and TRBJ2-3; possibly TRBD1 for D (5 bases). There are 11 residues in the CDR3. Germline loops: CDR1 DFQATT, CDR2 SNEGSKA (reference sequence). The CDR3 DNA sequence: TGCAGTGCTCGCAAAGGGGATACGCGGTATTTT. Residues: CSARKGDTRYF.

The genes are TRBV14 and TRBJ1-1; D is possibly TRBD1 (6 bases). The CDR3 runs 16 residues. The germline V and J ends were trimmed by 0 bases and 2 bases, with 13 bases remaining between them. Germline V lookup: CDR1 SGHDN, CDR2 FVKESK. CDR3 in amino acids: CASSQDYGTLNTEAFF. CDR3 nucleotides: TGTGCCAGCAGCCAAGATTATGGGACACTAAACACTGAAGCTTTCTTT.

This clonotype was detected ten times or more. The CDR3 sequence is CSVVGGRNQPQHF. For the CDR3, the DNA is TGCAGCGTTGTAGGAGGAAGAAATCAGCCCCAGCATTTT. The V and J genes are TRBV29-1 and TRBJ1-5; D ambiguous. There are 13 residues in the CDR3. Trimming pared 4 bases from V and 4 bases from J, leaving 11 bases between. CDR1 and CDR2 (germline): SQVTM, ANQGSEA.

V gene TRBV7-8 combines with J gene TRBJ1-2, with D uncertain. The V and J ends lost 1 base and 7 bases respectively, with 19 bases between them. The germline CDR1 and CDR2 sequences are SGHVS and FQNEAQ. The CDR3 has 16 residues. CDR3 nucleotides: TGTGCCAGCAGCTTAGTGGGCCGGGGTCGAGGCTGTGGCTACACCTTC. This translates into CASSLVGRGRGCGYTF.

The chain couples TRBV20-1 to TRBJ1-2; no definite D call. Trimming cost V 1 base and J 2 bases, with 14 bases left between them. The germline V gene has CDR1 DFQATT and CDR2 SNEGSKA (reference sequence). The CDR3 loop spans 15 amino acids. The CDR3, as DNA: TGCAGTGCTAGAGGGGTTAAACCGGAGAACTATGGCTACACCTTC. Translating gives CSARGVKPENYGYTF.

Only a few counts were recorded for this clonotype. This chain links TRBV12-3 or TRBV12-4 with TRBJ2-3, with TRBD2 identical over 10 bases. The CDR3 has 16 residues. V was clipped by 6 bases and J by 6 bases; unmatched bases: 12. The CDR3 nucleotides are TGTGCCAGCAGGGGTCGGACTAGCGGAGGAGGTGATACGCAGTATTTT. Translating gives CASRGRTSGGGDTQYF.

This clonotype was seen a handful of times. A junction boundary mismatches the germline segment, possibly from a read error. The rearrangement uses TRBV5-6 and TRBJ1-5; D is possibly TRBD1 (5 bases). The CDR3 contains 14 residues. CDR1 and CDR2 (germline): SGHDT, YYEEEE. The CDR3 here is CASSFDRGNQPLHF. The DNA of the CDR3 is TGTGCCAGCAGCTTTGATCGGGGCAATCAGCCCCTGCATTTT.

This clonotype was seen only a few times. The chain is built from TRBV5-1 and TRBJ2-7, with D perhaps matching TRBD1 or TRBD2 (6 bases each). Looked up from germline, CDR1 is SGHRS and CDR2 is YFSETQ. The CDR3 consists of 17 residues. V dropped 0 bases and J dropped 7 bases, with 23 bases sitting between them. CDR3 nucleotides: TGCGCCAGCAGCTTGGGTTCGGGGGCCCTTTTGGGCAATGAGCAGTACTTC. This gives the protein CASSLGSGALLGNEQYF.

This clonotype has ten or more counts. The genes are TRBV7-9 and TRBJ2-5, with TRBD2 matching over 8 bases. V lost 2 bases and J lost 5; bases outside the gene matches: 7. CDR3 length: 15 residues. CDR1 is SEHNR, CDR2 FQNEAQ, per germline (reference sequence). The CDR3 loop reads CASSLMTSVGETQYF. The DNA of the CDR3 is TGTGCCAGCAGCTTAATGACTAGCGTTGGCGAGACCCAGTACTTC.

This clonotype appeared a few times. The rearrangement links TRBV24-1 to TRBJ2-1, with 13 bases matching TRBD2. The germline CDR1 and CDR2 sequences are KGHDR and SFDVKD. The CDR3 contains 18 residues. Trimming took 4 bases from V and 0 from J; bases not matched to a gene: 5. CDR3 region: CATSDTGTSGDSYNEQFF. In DNA form, the CDR3 reads TGTGCCACCAGTGACACAGGGACTAGCGGGGACTCCTACAATGAGCAGTTCTTC.